These 27 T cell receptor beta chains were sequenced from one sample in a study of T cells after yellow fever vaccination. TCRdb re-analysed the 5' RACE reads in MiXCR, keeping a single row per CDR3 protein. The repertoire holds about 580,000 distinct CDR3 sequences, with roughly 17% as singletons. The sequencing here drew on PBMCs, taken less than 6 days after the first yellow fever vaccination. The receptors stem from a man aged 18 to 30 who received the YFV17D yellow fever vaccine.

The table lists this clonotype with a few counts. CDR3 sequence reads: CASSSSSLTGNEQFF. CDR3 DNA: TGCGCCAGCAGCTCGTCCTCACTCACCGGGAATGAGCAGTTCTTC. The chain has TRBV5-1 and TRBJ2-1; D not certain. The CDR3 totals 15 residues. In germline, CDR1 is SGHRS, CDR2 YFSETQ. V was clipped by 3 bases and J by 7 bases, with 17 bases between them.

This clonotype was seen many times. The rearrangement joins TRBV7-6 to TRBJ2-5; 8 bases map to TRBD2. The ends lost 4 bases at V and 4 bases at J; junction bases unmatched: 2. The germline gives CDR1 SGHVS, CDR2 FNYEAQ. The CDR3 has 13 amino acids. The CDR3 DNA reads TGTGCCAGCAGCTCACGGGGGGGAGAGACCCAGTACTTC. Translation: CASSSRGGETQYF.

J is TRBJ2-1 and V is TRBV4-3; D unclear. V was trimmed by 4 bases and J by 4 bases, leaving 8 bases between them. The CDR3 covers 13 residues. CDR1 and CDR2 (germline): LGHNA, YSLEER. The chain's CDR3 is CASSPQPYNEQFF. In DNA form, the CDR3 reads TGCGCCAGCAGCCCACAGCCGTACAATGAGCAGTTCTTC.

The chain employs TRBV29-1 and TRBJ2-3; TRBD2 might be the D (5 bases). The CDR3 length is 12 residues. V lost 6 bases and J lost 1, with 8 bases in between. Germline V CDR1 and CDR2: SQVTM, ANQGSEA. CDR3 DNA: TGCAGCGTACGGACTCGCACAGATACGCAGTATTTT. Translation gives CSVRTRTDTQYF.

The chain couples TRBV7-2 to TRBJ1-6, with D possibly matching TRBD1 (5 bases). The length of the CDR3 is 15 residues. V lost 4 bases and J lost 6, with 13 bases in between. CDR1 is SGHTA, CDR2 FQGNSA, per germline. CDR3 loop: CASSSQGRSNSPLHF. CDR3 DNA sequence: TGTGCCAGCAGCTCCCAGGGAAGGAGTAATTCACCCCTCCACTTT.

This clonotype was picked up a small number of times. V is TRBV7-9 and J is TRBJ1-3; weak D call: TRBD1 (6 bases). Trimming stripped 5 bases from V and 11 bases from J, with 16 bases between. The germline V gene has CDR1 SEHNR and CDR2 FQNEAQ (reference sequence). The CDR3 runs to 13 residues. CDR3 in amino acids: CASSTGANRAIYF. CDR3 DNA sequence: TGTGCCAGCAGCACGGGGGCGAACCGGGCCATATATTTT.

The V and J genes are TRBV6-1 and TRBJ2-4; TRBD1 might be the D (7 bases). With 6 bases removed from V and 3 bases from J, the gap between germline ends came to 21 bases. CDR1 and CDR2 (germline): MNHNS, SASEGT. CDR3 length: 17 amino acids. The CDR3 reads CASSPQGGGKVKNIQYF. CDR3 bases: TGTGCCAGCAGCCCTCAGGGGGGCGGGAAAGTCAAAAACATTCAGTACTTC.

In this sample, this clonotype turned up a few times. This rearrangement joins TRBV29-1 to TRBJ2-2, with D uncertain. Germline CDR1 is SQVTM and CDR2 is ANQGSEA. This CDR3 is built from 14 residues. Trimming took off 7 bases at V and 2 bases at J, with 14 bases between the two ends. Here the CDR3 DNA reads TGCAGCGGGATGGGCTGGGGAAACACCGGGGAGCTGTTTTTT. As protein: CSGMGWGNTGELFF.

V usage is TRBV5-1 and J usage is TRBJ2-1; D could derive from TRBD1 or TRBD2 (5 bases each). Per germline, CDR1 SGHRS and CDR2 YFSETQ. Trimming removed 0 bases at V and 10 bases at J, with 11 bases between. There are 13 residues in the CDR3. CDR3 in amino acids: CASSLVFGTEQFF. The DNA for the CDR3 is TGCGCCAGCAGCTTGGTATTCGGGACGGAGCAGTTCTTC.

V is TRBV30 and J is TRBJ1-4; 7 bases agree with TRBD1. This CDR3 has 13 amino acids. Germline loops: CDR1 GTSNPN, CDR2 SVGIG (reference sequence). J lost 12 bases, V lost 0 bases, and 7 bases had no gene match. The CDR3 DNA reads as TGTGCCTGGAGTGTGAACAGGGGATTAGAACTGTTTTTT. It translates to CAWSVNRGLELFF.

The chain has TRBV7-7 and TRBJ2-3; D ambiguous. Per the germline V gene, CDR1 is SSHAT and CDR2 is FNYEAQ (reference sequence). Trimming took 5 bases from V and 5 from J, leaving 26 bases between them. The CDR3 is 18 residues long. The CDR3 DNA reads as TGTGCCAGCAGCCCCTTACGCTGGGGTGAATTAACGGGAGATACGCAGTATTTT. The encoded protein is CASSPLRWGELTGDTQYF.

This clonotype was seen a few times. The chain combines TRBV5-1 with TRBJ1-3, with D unresolved. The CDR3 is 15 residues long. The V end lost 4 bases, the J end lost 0 bases, and 11 bases lay between the germline ends. Germline V gene sequence: CDR1 SGHRS, CDR2 YFSETQ. The CDR3 region is CASSPGVSSGNTIYF. Here the CDR3 DNA reads TGCGCCAGCAGCCCGGGCGTTTCCTCTGGAAACACCATATATTTT.

This clonotype was seen more than once but under ten times. The rearrangement uses TRBV5-1 and TRBJ2-3; D ambiguous. Germline CDR1 and CDR2: SGHRS and YFSETQ. There are 14 residues in the CDR3. V gave up 2 bases and J gave up 2 bases, with 9 bases separating them. The CDR3, as DNA: TGCGCCAGCAGCTTTGACGGATCCACAGATACGCAGTATTTT. Encoded protein: CASSFDGSTDTQYF. The variable domain in full, completed from reference TRBV5-1 and TRBJ2-3, reads KAGVTQTPRYLIKTRGQQVTLSCSPISGHRSVSWYQQTPGQGLQFLFEYFSETQRNKGNFPGRFSGRQFSNSRSEMNVSTLELGDSALYLCASSFDGSTDTQYFGPGTRLTVL.

The V call is TRBV5-1, the J call TRBJ1-6; D may be TRBD1 (5 bases). CDR1 SGHRS and CDR2 YFSETQ come from the germline V gene. This CDR3 contains 14 residues. V was cut by 3 bases and J by 11 bases, with 15 bases left in between. DNA of the CDR3: TGCGCCAGCAGCTCGGGACGTCTAAATACACCCCTCCACTTT. It yields the protein CASSSGRLNTPLHF.

This chain connects TRBV4-1 to TRBJ1-1; weak D call: TRBD1 (5 bases). CDR3 length: 16 residues. Trimming left V 4 bases short and J 1 base short, with 16 bases between. Germline V lookup: CDR1 MGHRA, CDR2 YSYEKL. The CDR3 reads CASSPKIRERNTEAFF. CDR3 bases: TGCGCCAGCAGCCCGAAGATCAGGGAGCGGAACACTGAAGCTTTCTTT.

This clonotype was found once. This sequence joins TRBV6-2 or TRBV6-3 and TRBJ2-1, with 7 bases lining up with TRBD2. The CDR3 covers 15 residues. Germline CDR1 is MNHEY and CDR2 is SVGEGT. V was clipped by 2 bases and J by 4 bases; unmatched bases: 5. The CDR3 DNA follows: TGTGCCAGCAGTTACGTCGGGGGGATTTACAATGAGCAGTTCTTC. Translation: CASSYVGGIYNEQFF.

This clonotype was seen only a few times. V gene TRBV3-1 combines with J gene TRBJ1-4, with unresolved D. With 1 base removed from V and 1 base from J, the gap between germline ends came to 7 bases. This CDR3 has 15 amino acids. Germline values: CDR1 LGHDT, CDR2 YNNKEL (reference sequence). CDR3 protein: CASSQAGRTNEKLFF. DNA for the CDR3: TGTGCCAGCAGCCAAGCGGGGAGAACTAATGAAAAACTGTTTTTT.

This clonotype has more than one count but fewer than ten. The CDR3 here is CASSLVGRGPTNEKLFF. CDR3 coding DNA: TGCGCCAGCAGCTTGGTTGGAAGGGGCCCAACTAATGAAAAACTGTTTTTT. The chain links TRBV5-1 to TRBJ1-4; maybe TRBD1 (5 bases). The CDR3 has 17 residues. The ends were cut back, 0 bases at V and 0 bases at J, with 12 bases in the middle. Germline-derived CDR1 and CDR2 are SGHRS and YFSETQ.

This chain connects TRBV5-6 to TRBJ2-4; D gene uncertain. This CDR3 spans 16 amino acids. CDR1 is SGHDT, CDR2 YYEEEE, per germline. V was clipped by 2 bases and J by 6 bases, with 18 bases between them. Here the CDR3 DNA reads TGTGCCAGCAGCTTCCAGGTATCGGCGGCTGGAAACATTCAGTACTTC. This gives the protein CASSFQVSAAGNIQYF.

The chain combines TRBV4-3 with TRBJ1-2; D is undetermined. This CDR3 has 14 residues. Germline CDR1 LGHNA, CDR2 YSLEER. Between the trimmed V and J ends, which lost 0 bases and 4 bases, there was a span of 9 bases. Here the CDR3 reads CASSQESPAYGYTF. The DNA for the CDR3 is TGCGCCAGCAGCCAAGAAAGCCCCGCCTATGGCTACACCTTC.

The rearrangement links TRBV5-1 to TRBJ1-1; D is possibly TRBD1 (5 bases). The length of the CDR3 is 15 residues. V lost 0 bases and J lost 4, with 13 bases in between. Germline CDR1 reads SGHRS; CDR2 reads YFSETQ. The CDR3 protein is CASSLVWGGATEAFF. In DNA, the CDR3 is TGCGCCAGCAGCTTGGTCTGGGGGGGTGCCACTGAAGCTTTCTTT.

Details on this clonotype: At one of its ends the junction is not consistent with the germline gene, which may arise from a read error. The CDR3 bases are TGTGCCAGCACCTTGCCTGGGACGGAAGAGACCCAGTACTTC. It specifies CASTLPGTEETQYF. The rearrangement links TRBV5-4 to TRBJ2-5; D may correspond to TRBD1 or TRBD2 (5 bases each). The germline gives CDR1 SGHNT, CDR2 YYREEE (reference sequence). The CDR3 runs 14 residues.

The CDR3 protein is CASSPWTGDYEQYF. The CDR3 nucleotides are TGTGCCAGCAGCCCCTGGACAGGTGACTACGAGCAGTACTTC. The genes are TRBV7-9 and TRBJ2-7, with 7 positions matching TRBD1. Trimming at V came to 5 bases and at J to 3 bases, leaving 7 bases not matched to a gene. The CDR3 spans 14 residues. CDR1 and CDR2 (germline): SEHNR, FQNEAQ (reference sequence). The full variable domain, its missing parts supplied by reference TRBV7-9 and TRBJ2-7, is DTGVSQNPRHKITKRGQNVTFRCDPISEHNRLYWYRQTLGQGPEFLTYFQNEAQLEKSRLLSDRFSAERPKGSFSTLEIQRTEQGDSAMYLCASSPWTGDYEQYFGPGTRLTVT.

This sequence joins TRBV4-3 and TRBJ2-2; D is perhaps TRBD1 (6 bases). The CDR3 is 15 residues long. Germline-derived CDR1 and CDR2 are LGHNA and YSLEER. Trimming left V 4 bases short and J 6 bases short, with 15 bases between. Here the CDR3 reads CASSLVTGFAGELFF. CDR3 bases: TGCGCCAGCAGCCTCGTAACAGGGTTTGCCGGGGAGCTGTTTTTT.

V gene TRBV7-9 combines with J gene TRBJ2-3, with D uncertain. Germline V gene sequence: CDR1 SEHNR, CDR2 FQNEAQ (reference sequence). V was pared by 3 bases and J by 6 bases, with 10 bases between. The CDR3 spans 13 residues. The CDR3 DNA reads TGTGCCAGCAGCTTGACGACCTCTGATACGCAGTATTTT. This sequence encodes CASSLTTSDTQYF.

The table lists this clonotype with a few counts. This sequence joins TRBV5-1 and TRBJ2-1; 10 nucleotides agree with TRBD2. J lost 4 bases, V lost 7 bases, and 8 bases had no gene match. CDR1 and CDR2 (germline): SGHRS, YFSETQ. This CDR3 contains 15 residues. The CDR3 DNA sequence: TGCGCCAGCGAGCGGGGGGGCGGACCATACAATGAGCAGTTCTTC. It yields the protein CASERGGGPYNEQFF. Combining the CDR3 with reference TRBV5-1 and TRBJ2-1 gives the whole variable domain KAGVTQTPRYLIKTRGQQVTLSCSPISGHRSVSWYQQTPGQGLQFLFEYFSETQRNKGNFPGRFSGRQFSNSRSEMNVSTLELGDSALYLCASERGGGPYNEQFFGPGTRLTVL.

The chain's CDR3 is CASSLVSRLGVTDTQYF. In DNA, the CDR3 is TGCGCCAGCAGCTTGGTCTCTCGCCTGGGGGTCACAGATACGCAGTATTTT. The chain has TRBV5-1 and TRBJ2-3, with D possibly being TRBD1 or TRBD2 (5 bases each). The germline gives CDR1 SGHRS, CDR2 YFSETQ. The V end lost 0 bases, the J end lost 2 bases, and 16 bases lay between the germline ends. The CDR3 is 17 residues long.